A single sample gave rise to the 29 T cell receptor beta chains below, sequenced in a study of OX40 agonist ivuxolimab in advanced cancers. Produced via immunoSEQ multiplex PCR; TCRdb's table is partial and in-frame only. The table has about 94,000 clones, around 87% seen once. The source was CD4+ or CD8+ T cells sorted from blood, collected in a trial of the OX40 agonist ivuxolimab. These receptors all stem from an adult with an advanced solid tumor such as melanoma, head and neck, liver or kidney cancer.

The chain is built from TRBV19 and TRBJ1-2; D is undetermined. Germline-derived CDR1 and CDR2 are LNHDA and SQIVND (reference sequence). V shed 7 bases and J shed 4 bases, with 16 bases lying between them. The CDR3 loop spans 14 amino acids. Here the CDR3 reads CASKGHATTYGYTF. The DNA of the CDR3 is TGTGCCAGTAAGGGTCACGCTACCACCTATGGCTACACCTTC.

The chain is built from TRBV7-8 and TRBJ2-7, with D possibly TRBD2 on 5 matching bases. This CDR3 is built from 14 residues. Trimming cost V 2 bases and J 6 bases, with 14 bases left between them. Germline CDR1 and CDR2: SGHVS and FQNEAQ. In DNA form, the CDR3 reads TGTGCCAGCAGCTTATCGCGGGCGTCTATCGAGCAGTACTTC. Its translation: CASSLSRASIEQYF.

The V call is TRBV5-1, the J call TRBJ2-3, with 8 bases fitting TRBD2. The CDR3 consists of 15 residues. The V gene end was trimmed by 2 bases and the J gene end by 3 bases; junction bases not matched to a gene: 5. Germline CDR1 is SGHRS and CDR2 is YFSETQ. This chain's CDR3 is CASSFDGGATDTQYF. As DNA, the CDR3 is TGCGCCAGCAGCTTCGACGGGGGGGCGACAGATACGCAGTATTTT.

J is TRBJ2-7 and V is TRBV19; either TRBD1 or TRBD2 may supply D (5 bases each). The germline CDR1 and CDR2 sequences are LNHDA and SQIVND (reference sequence). The CDR3 totals 15 residues. V dropped 3 bases and J dropped 3 bases, with 15 bases sitting between them. As DNA, the CDR3 is TGTGCCAGTAGTATTAATCTTGAGGGGCTCTACGAGCAGTACTTC. Protein product: CASSINLEGLYEQYF.

This clone was seen a handful of times. The V call is TRBV2, the J call TRBJ1-1; no clear D gene. With 8 bases removed from V and 11 bases from J, the gap between germline ends came to 18 bases. The CDR3 has 12 residues. Germline V gene sequence: CDR1 SNHLY, CDR2 FYNNEI. The CDR3 bases are TGTGCCAGCCAGGACGGGCCGCTAGAGGCTTTCTTT. As protein: CASQDGPLEAFF.

The rearrangement joins TRBV7-2 to TRBJ2-7; the match to TRBD1 covers 7 bases. This CDR3 is 15 amino acids long. Trimming cost V 0 bases and J 0 bases; bases outside gene matches: 2. Germline assignment: CDR1 SGHTA and CDR2 FQGNSA. The CDR3 DNA reads TGTGCCAGCAGCTTAGCCTACAGGGGCTCCTACGAGCAGTACTTC. Protein product: CASSLAYRGSYEQYF.

V gene TRBV10-1 combines with J gene TRBJ2-7, with D tentatively TRBD1 (5 bases). The CDR3 totals 19 residues. The germline V and J ends were trimmed by 0 bases and 3 bases, with 24 bases remaining between them. CDR1 and CDR2 from the germline V gene are WNHNN and SYGVQD (reference sequence). The CDR3 coding sequence is TGCGCCAGCAGTGAGTCCTTCGAAGCCCTTGTGGGGCTGCTCTACGAGCAGTACTTC. This gives the protein CASSESFEALVGLLYEQYF.

The chain links TRBV5-1 to TRBJ1-4; D unresolved. The V gene's germline CDR1 is SGHRS and CDR2 YFSETQ. The CDR3 covers 15 residues. The V and J ends lost 4 bases and 4 bases respectively, with 14 bases between them. Here the CDR3 reads CASSRDPGGNEKLFF. CDR3 nucleotide sequence: TGCGCCAGCAGCCGTGACCCCGGAGGTAATGAAAAACTGTTTTTT.

This chain links TRBV2 with TRBJ2-7; no reliable D call. Trimming removed 6 bases at V and 0 bases at J, with 3 bases between. CDR3 length equals 11 residues. Germline V lookup: CDR1 SNHLY, CDR2 FYNNEI. The CDR3, as DNA: TGTGCCAGCAGGAGCTCCTACGAGCAGTACTTC. It specifies CASRSSYEQYF. The full variable domain, with the rest looked up from reference TRBV2 and TRBJ2-7, is EPEVTQTPSHQVTQMGQEVILRCVPISNHLYFYWYRQILGQKVEFLVSFYNNEISEKSEIFDDQFSVERPDGSNFTLKIRSTKLEDSAMYFCASRSSYEQYFGPGTRLTVT.

This rearrangement joins TRBV5-6 to TRBJ2-5, with TRBD2 as a possible D gene (5 bases). Trimming left V 4 bases short and J 5 bases short, with 12 bases between. This CDR3 is built from 13 residues. CDR1 and CDR2 (germline): SGHDT, YYEEEE. CDR3 sequence: CASSLRTGETQYF. The CDR3 DNA follows: TGTGCCAGCAGCCTACGGACGGGGGAGACCCAGTACTTC. The full variable domain, with the rest looked up from reference TRBV5-6 and TRBJ2-5, is DAGVTQSPTHLIKTRGQQVTLRCSPKSGHDTVSWYQQALGQGPQFIFQYYEEEERQRGNFPDRFSGHQFPNYSSELNVNALLLGDSALYLCASSLRTGETQYFGPGTRLLVL.

The chain links TRBV11-3 to TRBJ2-5; TRBD1 agrees at 9 bases. Germline V gene sequence: CDR1 SGHNT, CDR2 YENEEA. Unmatched junction bases numbered 8, after V lost 5 bases and J lost 4 bases. CDR3 length: 15 amino acids. The DNA of the CDR3 is TGTGCCAGCAGCGCCGGACAGGGGTACGGAGAGACCCAGTACTTC. Its protein is CASSAGQGYGETQYF.

The CDR3 DNA is TGCGCCAGCAGCTCCCAGGGACTAGAGGTCGGGGCCGGGGAGCTGTTTTTT. Amino acids: CASSSQGLEVGAGELFF. The rearrangement joins TRBV5-1 to TRBJ2-2; 8 nucleotides match TRBD2. This CDR3 region has 17 residues. From germline, CDR1 is SGHRS and CDR2 YFSETQ. The V segment lost 3 bases and the J segment 6 bases; nucleotides outside the gene matches: 13. Using reference TRBV5-1 and TRBJ2-2 for the parts outside the CDR3, the full variable domain is KAGVTQTPRYLIKTRGQQVTLSCSPISGHRSVSWYQQTPGQGLQFLFEYFSETQRNKGNFPGRFSGRQFSNSRSEMNVSTLELGDSALYLCASSSQGLEVGAGELFFGEGSRLTVL.

This clone was recorded a few times. The chain has TRBV9 and TRBJ1-1; 8 positions agree with TRBD1. The CDR3 has 14 residues. Germline trimming cut 5 bases from V and 4 bases from J; bases unmatched to any gene: 7. Germline V CDR1 and CDR2: SGDLS, YYNGEE. DNA of the CDR3: TGTGCCAGCAGTGTTACTACAGGGGGCACTGAAGCTTTCTTT. Translating it yields CASSVTTGGTEAFF.

This clone was recorded once. The chain carries TRBV5-1 and TRBJ1-1; D not certain. CDR1 is SGHRS and CDR2 is YFSETQ in the germline V gene. The CDR3 runs to 15 residues. Trimming pared 0 bases from V and 4 bases from J, leaving 13 bases between. Here the CDR3 DNA reads TGCGCCAGCAGCTTGGGAGGCGGCGATGGCACTGAAGCTTTCTTT. Amino acids: CASSLGGGDGTEAFF.

This sequence joins TRBV5-1 and TRBJ1-3; D is perhaps TRBD1 (6 bases). Looked up from germline, CDR1 is SGHRS and CDR2 is YFSETQ. The CDR3 sequence is 17 residues long. V lost 0 bases to trimming and J lost 0 bases, with 13 bases between them. CDR3: CASSLGGQKSSGNTIYF. The CDR3 bases are TGCGCCAGCAGCTTGGGGGGACAAAAGAGCTCTGGAAACACCATATATTTT.

This sequence joins TRBV10-3 and TRBJ2-1; the D gene could be TRBD1 or TRBD2 (5 bases each). CDR3 length: 15 residues. Germline CDR1 and CDR2: ENHRY and SYGVKD. Trimming removed 6 bases from V and 0 bases from J, with 12 bases in between. The CDR3 protein is CAISPGPVSYNEQFF. CDR3 DNA: TGTGCCATCAGCCCGGGACCCGTCTCCTACAATGAGCAGTTCTTC.

This clone appeared a single time. This chain joins TRBV27 and TRBJ1-1; D not resolved. Germline CDR1 MNHEY, CDR2 SMNVEV (reference sequence). Trimming shortened V by 6 bases and J by 0 bases, and 11 bases separated the two germline ends. This CDR3 region has 14 residues. The CDR3: CASRGDGLNTEAFF. CDR3 in DNA: TGTGCCAGCAGAGGAGACGGGTTGAACACTGAAGCTTTCTTT.

The V gene is TRBV6-6, the J gene TRBJ2-5, with D unclear. The length of the CDR3 is 13 residues. V was trimmed by 7 bases and J by 5 bases, leaving 14 bases between them. Germline values: CDR1 MNHNY, CDR2 SVGAGI (reference sequence). CDR3: CASINRPWETQYF. CDR3 nucleotides: TGTGCCAGCATCAACCGCCCCTGGGAGACCCAGTACTTC.

CDR3 sequence: CASSSSGGAADTQYF. CDR3 nucleotide sequence: TGTGCCAGCAGCTCTAGCGGGGGGGCCGCAGATACGCAGTATTTT. This chain joins TRBV9 and TRBJ2-3; 12 bases line up with TRBD2. The CDR3 totals 15 residues. Per the germline V gene, CDR1 is SGDLS and CDR2 is YYNGEE. V gave up 4 bases and J gave up 4 bases; unmatched junction bases: 4.

This sequence joins TRBV29-1 and TRBJ2-2; 8 positions match TRBD1. Losses at the gene ends were 6 bases for V and 7 bases for J; bases not matched to a gene: 10. CDR3 length equals 14 residues. Germline V gene lookup returns CDR1 SQVTM and CDR2 ANQGSEA. As DNA, the CDR3 is TGCAGCGTCCTCCAGGGGGCGCGTAGCGGGGAGCTGTTTTTT. Amino acids: CSVLQGARSGELFF.

This rearrangement joins TRBV7-2 to TRBJ2-7; the D is unclear. In germline, CDR1 is SGHTA, CDR2 FQGNSA. The CDR3 runs 11 residues. Trimming cost V 0 bases and J 6 bases, with 3 bases left between them. DNA of the CDR3: TGTGCCAGCAGCTTAGCGCTCGAGCAGTACTTC. Translated: CASSLALEQYF.

The CDR3 DNA is TGTGCCAGCGGGTACACGAATCTTAGGGGGAACAATGAGCAGTTCTTC. It is translated as CASGYTNLRGNNEQFF. J is TRBJ2-1 and V is TRBV11-3, with D possibly TRBD1 on 6 matching bases. CDR1 and CDR2 from the germline V gene are SGHNT and YENEEA. V gave up 8 bases and J gave up 5 bases, with 22 bases separating them. The CDR3 has 16 residues.

This clone showed up just once. The rearrangement joins TRBV4-2 to TRBJ2-3; D is perhaps TRBD1 or TRBD2 (6 bases each). This CDR3 has 17 residues. Trimming left V 0 bases short and J 2 bases short, with 15 bases between. The germline V gene encodes CDR1 LGHNA and CDR2 YNFKEQ. The CDR3 sequence is CASSQDRGGTLTDTQYF. In nucleotides, the CDR3 is TGTGCCAGCAGCCAAGATCGAGGGGGGACCCTCACAGATACGCAGTATTTT.

This chain links TRBV12-5 with TRBJ2-1, with 7 bases that match TRBD1. Trimming cost V 6 bases and J 7 bases; bases outside gene matches: 12. Germline CDR1 is LGHNT and CDR2 is FRNRAP. The CDR3 covers 15 residues. The chain's CDR3 is CASGPRQGLGNEQFF. CDR3 sequence (DNA): TGTGCTAGTGGCCCTAGACAGGGTCTGGGTAATGAGCAGTTCTTC.

The chain carries TRBV19 and TRBJ1-5; 7 nucleotides line up with TRBD1. CDR3 length: 15 residues. Germline loops: CDR1 LNHDA, CDR2 SQIVND (reference sequence). The junction had 9 bases not matched to a gene; V was cut back by 5 bases and J by 5 bases. The CDR3 DNA sequence: TGTGCCAGTAGTCCCGGGACAGCGATTCATCAGCCCCAGCATTTT. This translates into CASSPGTAIHQPQHF.

This chain connects TRBV9 to TRBJ1-1, with 7 bases that match TRBD1. CDR1 and CDR2 from the germline V gene are SGDLS and YYNGEE. The trim removed 3 bases at V and 8 bases at J, leaving 13 bases unmatched. CDR3 length equals 15 residues. The CDR3 reads CASSARQGGGFEAFF. In DNA form, the CDR3 reads TGTGCCAGCAGCGCCCGTCAAGGGGGCGGGTTCGAAGCTTTCTTT.

This clone was seen only once. The chain is built from TRBV7-9 and TRBJ1-4; TRBD1 is a possible D gene (6 bases). The CDR3 totals 13 residues. From germline, CDR1 is SEHNR and CDR2 FQNEAQ (reference sequence). The ends were cut back, 5 bases at V and 6 bases at J, with 10 bases in the middle. CDR3 amino acids: CASSPGQYEKLFF. CDR3 DNA: TGTGCCAGCAGCCCTGGACAGTATGAAAAACTGTTTTTT.

This clone was observed a few times. Within the sample, other DNA sequences also encode this same CDR3. The chain has TRBV5-1 and TRBJ2-5; maybe TRBD2 (6 bases). Trimming pared 3 bases from V and 2 bases from J, leaving 14 bases between. The CDR3 is 15 residues long. Germline V gene lookup returns CDR1 SGHRS and CDR2 YFSETQ. The CDR3: CASSSMTGLQETQYF. As DNA, the CDR3 is TGCGCCAGCAGCTCTATGACGGGACTGCAAGAGACCCAGTACTTC.

The J gene is TRBJ1-1, the V gene TRBV15; D remains ambiguous. The CDR3 extends over 11 amino acids. Germline values: CDR1 LNHNV, CDR2 YYDKDF (reference sequence). Trimming took 4 bases from V and 11 from J, leaving 11 bases between them. This chain's CDR3 is CATSNRVLAFF. The CDR3 region has the DNA TGTGCCACCAGCAATCGAGTCCTGGCTTTCTTT.